The sample holds a few counts of the clone carrying this T cell receptor beta chain. Its antigen is still unknown. These data belong to a study of identical twins. Study-wide results and caveats: Among out-of-frame alpha sequences shared by twins, low generation probability occurred in excess. It was out-of-frame TCR alpha sharing in monozygotic twins that models underestimated.

Template switching introduced a universal primer site, and the cDNA bore unique molecular identifiers. TCRdb re-derived calls from the 5' RACE reads in MiXCR, one entry per CDR3 protein. The repertoire consists of hundreds of thousands of distinct CDR3 sequences, with 7.5% occurring once and the leading ten covering 5.4%. The germline gives CDR1 SEHNR, CDR2 FQNEAQ (reference sequence). CDR3 length equals 14 residues. Trimming left V 5 bases short and J 1 base short, with 12 bases between. These data are also associated with another study on yellow fever vaccine responses in identical twins.

V usage is TRBV7-9 and J usage is TRBJ2-7; no firm D call. The receptor was isolated from a young woman in good health. Input material: CD8+ T cells sorted from blood. The CDR3 protein is CASSTDAKSYEQYF. Here the CDR3 DNA reads TGTGCCAGCAGCACGGACGCGAAATCCTACGAGCAGTACTTC.